The 16 T cell receptor beta chains below were found in one sample sequenced in a study of long-term antiretroviral therapy in people with HIV. Researchers report immunoSEQ v3.0 was run at survey level. Data came from immunoSEQ multiplex PCR; TCRdb stores just in-frame clones and leaves some out. Of more than 15,000 clones detected, around 75% appear once; the ten largest clones hold about 14%. The source was unsorted PBMCs, collected 1.5 years before starting antiretroviral therapy. These TCRs come from a woman aged 45-60 years with HIV.

The CDR3 loop reads CASSQQMNTEAFF. CDR3 DNA: TGTGCCAGCAGCCAACAAATGAACACTGAAGCTTTCTTT. The rearrangement uses TRBV7-3 and TRBJ1-1; D gene uncertain. Germline-derived CDR1 and CDR2 are SGHTA and FQGTGA. The length of the CDR3 is 13 residues. Trimming stripped 5 bases from V and 0 bases from J, with 7 bases between.

The V call is TRBV30, the J call TRBJ2-1; TRBD1 might be the D (5 bases). The CDR3 sequence is 11 residues long. With 6 bases removed from V and 9 bases from J, the gap between germline ends came to 12 bases. Germline V gives CDR1 GTSNPN, CDR2 SVGIG (reference sequence). This CDR3 is CACKKGFEQFF. CDR3 bases: TGTGCCTGCAAAAAGGGGTTTGAGCAGTTCTTC.

This chain joins TRBV5-5 and TRBJ1-2, with D tentatively TRBD1 (6 bases). The V end was cut by 4 bases, the J end by 8 bases, with 18 bases between. Germline V gives CDR1 SGHKS, CDR2 YYEKEE (reference sequence). The CDR3 loop spans 14 amino acids. The CDR3 loop is CASSLNQGSAGYTF. CDR3 sequence (DNA): TGTGCCAGCAGCCTCAACCAGGGGAGTGCGGGCTACACCTTC.

CDR3 sequence (DNA): TGTGCCAGCAGTTACTCGTTGGCGTTTGAGGAAGAGACCCAGTACTTC. It translates to CASSYSLAFEEETQYF. The chain links TRBV6-5 to TRBJ2-5; D remains ambiguous. With 0 bases removed from V and 3 bases from J, the gap between germline ends came to 14 bases. The CDR3 extends over 16 amino acids. In germline, CDR1 is MNHEY, CDR2 SVGAGI.

This clone has more than one count but fewer than ten. The chain couples TRBV7-9 to TRBJ2-3, with D unresolved. Germline values: CDR1 SEHNR, CDR2 FQNEAQ (reference sequence). The CDR3 totals 13 residues. V dropped 5 bases and J dropped 4 bases, with 10 bases sitting between them. Here the CDR3 DNA reads TGTGCCAGCAGCCACGTCGGGTCAGATACGCAGTATTTT. Translated: CASSHVGSDTQYF.

The chain couples TRBV7-4 to TRBJ2-7; D perhaps matches TRBD2 (5 bases). Trimming pared 5 bases from V and 0 bases from J, leaving 26 bases between. CDR3 length equals 19 residues. Germline V gene lookup returns CDR1 SGHVT and CDR2 SQSDAQ. The chain's CDR3 is CASSLYSVDPRVSSYEQYV. CDR3 bases: TGTGCCAGCAGCCTGTATAGCGTCGACCCGAGGGTCTCCTCCTACGAGCAGTACGTC.

This chain connects TRBV2 to TRBJ2-5; 8 bases agree with TRBD2. This CDR3 is 17 amino acids long. Trimming at V came to 6 bases and at J to 1 base, leaving 13 bases not matched to a gene. Germline values: CDR1 SNHLY, CDR2 FYNNEI. The chain's CDR3 is CASSAGLGPPFQETQYF. Written as DNA, the CDR3 is TGTGCCAGCAGCGCGGGACTAGGGCCCCCCTTCCAAGAGACCCAGTACTTC.

This chain links TRBV7-9 with TRBJ1-3, with no clear D. This CDR3 comprises 16 residues. The germline gives CDR1 SEHNR, CDR2 FQNEAQ (reference sequence). Trimming removed 5 bases from V and 0 bases from J, with 14 bases in between. The CDR3 spells CASSPLNRVSGNTIYF. For the CDR3, the DNA is TGTGCCAGCAGCCCCCTAAACCGCGTCTCTGGAAACACCATATATTTT. Combining the CDR3 with reference TRBV7-9 and TRBJ1-3 gives the whole variable domain DTGVSQNPRHKITKRGQNVTFRCDPISEHNRLYWYRQTLGQGPEFLTYFQNEAQLEKSRLLSDRFSAERPKGSFSTLEIQRTEQGDSAMYLCASSPLNRVSGNTIYFGEGSWLTVV.

V gene TRBV6-1 combines with J gene TRBJ2-7; TRBD1 matches 8 bases. The CDR3 consists of 15 residues. Germline loops: CDR1 MNHNS, CDR2 SASEGT. With V trimmed by 1 base and J by 2 bases, 4 bases remained unmatched. The CDR3 spells CASSEGNRGTYEQYV. CDR3 in DNA: TGTGCCAGCAGTGAAGGGAACAGGGGGACCTACGAGCAGTACGTC.

The chain is built from TRBV6-5 and TRBJ2-3; 7 bases are shared with TRBD1. Germline V gene lookup returns CDR1 MNHEY and CDR2 SVGAGI. CDR3 length: 16 residues. J was trimmed by 2 bases and V by 2 bases; bases with no gene match: 7. Written as DNA, the CDR3 is TGTGCCAGCAGTTACCAGACAGGGACCCCCACAGATACGCAGTATTTT. This codes for CASSYQTGTPTDTQYF.

The DNA of the CDR3 is TGTGCCAGCAGCTTACGTGGGGTAGGGGTCTCTGGAAACACCATATATTTT. This codes for CASSLRGVGVSGNTIYF. The chain combines TRBV13 with TRBJ1-3; D is perhaps TRBD1 (5 bases). The germline V and J ends were trimmed by 2 bases and 0 bases, with 14 bases remaining between them. Per the germline V gene, CDR1 is PRHDT and CDR2 is FYEKMQ (reference sequence). This CDR3 has 17 residues.

V usage is TRBV27 and J usage is TRBJ1-5, with D possibly TRBD1 on 6 matching bases. The V gene's germline CDR1 is MNHEY and CDR2 SMNVEV (reference sequence). V lost 0 bases to trimming and J lost 9 bases, with 12 bases between them. There are 14 residues in the CDR3. The CDR3 DNA reads TGTGCCAGCAGTTTATCGGGGGCAGTCCGGCCCCAGCATTTT. Translating it yields CASSLSGAVRPQHF.

This clone was counted a few times. The junction differs from germline at one of its ends, possibly a read error. The V gene is TRBV5-1, the J gene TRBJ1-1; D might be TRBD1 (6 bases). CDR3 size: 14 residues. Germline CDR1 is SGHRS and CDR2 is YFSETQ. The CDR3 DNA reads TGTGCCAGCAGCTTAGGGGGGATGAACACTGAAGCTTTCTTT. As protein: CASSLGGMNTEAFF.

This clone came up once. The J gene is TRBJ2-3, the V gene TRBV10-3; D uncertain. CDR1 and CDR2 (germline): ENHRY, SYGVKD. There are 12 residues in the CDR3. V was clipped by 10 bases and J by 2 bases, with 10 bases between them. The CDR3 is CATSQDTDTQYF. The CDR3 DNA is TGTGCCACCTCTCAGGACACAGATACGCAGTATTTT.

The rearrangement uses TRBV5-1 and TRBJ2-3; 8 nucleotides agree with TRBD1. Germline V CDR1 and CDR2: SGHRS, YFSETQ. The CDR3 is 16 residues long. J lost 2 bases, V lost 2 bases, and 7 bases had no gene match. The CDR3 DNA is TGCGCCAGCAGCTTACCTCCGACAGGGGACACAGATACGCAGTATTTT. It specifies CASSLPPTGDTDTQYF.

This clone is large by share. The chain links TRBV4-1 to TRBJ2-2; TRBD2 aligns across 8 bases. Germline lookup yields CDR1 MGHRA and CDR2 YSYEKL. This CDR3 region has 16 residues. V was pared by 4 bases and J by 8 bases, with 12 bases of the junction left unmatched. CDR3 nucleotides: TGCGCCAGCAGCCCAACTCCGGGACTAGGGGTGGGGGAGCTGTTTTTT. Residues: CASSPTPGLGVGELFF.